Listed below are T cell receptor beta chains from one sample, sequenced in a study of blood T cell repertoires in COVID-19. Libraries were prepared by immunoSEQ multiplex PCR; TCRdb keeps only in-frame clonotypes and omits some of them. This table holds approximately 310,000 clones, approximately 81% found once. Sequenced sample: PBMCs or T cells enriched from blood (not recorded which). Source of these receptors: a woman between 25 and 40 years old who had been exposed to COVID-19. The CDR3 runs from the conserved cysteine through the conserved F or W. The order of the fields is J gene, V gene, clone size, D gene, CDR3 protein, CDR3 DNA. A D gene is named only where the DNA matches it firmly. Rows may omit the clone size; those that give it use once, few, many or a size class.

>TRBJ2-3|TRBV5-1|NA|NA
CASSFTSGAPEITQYF
TGCGCCAGCAGCTTTACCTCAGGGGCCCCAGAGATCACGCAGTATTTT
>TRBJ1-2|TRBV28|NA|TRBD1
CASETQGFHYTF
TGTGCCAGCGAAACACAGGGGTTTCACTACACCTTC
>TRBJ2-6|TRBV7-9|NA|NA
CASSPKRSSGANVLTF
TGTGCCAGCAGCCCTAAAAGAAGTTCTGGGGCCAACGTCCTGACTTTC
>TRBJ1-3|TRBV7-6|NA|NA
CASRGGGSGNTIYF
TGTGCCAGCAGGGGCGGGGGGTCCGGAAACACCATATATTTT
>TRBJ1-2|TRBV28|NA|NA
CASSLLENYGYTF
TGTGCCAGCAGTTTACTGGAGAACTATGGCTACACCTTC
>TRBJ2-2|TRBV5-1|NA|TRBD2
CASFGTRDTGELFF
TGCGCCAGCTTTGGGACTAGAGATACCGGGGAGCTGTTTTTT
>TRBJ2-3|TRBV5-4|NA|NA
CASSQQVSLADTQYF
TGTGCCAGCAGCCAACAGGTGTCTCTGGCAGATACGCAGTATTTT
>TRBJ1-3|TRBV29-1|NA|NA
CSARDSGNTIYF
TGCAGCGCCAGGGACTCTGGAAACACCATATATTTT
>TRBJ1-6|TRBV7-2|NA|NA
CASSWFRENNSPLHF
TGTGCCAGCAGCTGGTTCCGGGAGAATAATTCACCCCTCCACTTT
>TRBJ1-2|TRBV5-1|NA|NA
CASSLTTRGTANHYGYTF
TGCGCCAGCAGCCTAACGACTCGCGGGACGGCGAATCACTATGGCTACACCTTC
>TRBJ1-2|TRBV19|NA|TRBD1
CASKLEGATSNGYTF
TGTGCCAGTAAACTGGAGGGGGCGACCTCAAATGGCTACACCTTC
>TRBJ2-1|TRBV5-1|once|NA
CASSLIGSEQFF
TGCGCCAGCAGCTTGATAGGGAGCGAGCAGTTCTTC
>TRBJ1-5|TRBV6-5|NA|TRBD1
CASSSQRQGRNQPQHF
TGTGCCAGCAGTTCACAACGACAGGGGCGGAATCAGCCCCAGCATTTT
>TRBJ2-5|TRBV24-1|NA|TRBD2
CATSDFAGGRGETQYF
TGTGCCACCAGTGATTTCGCGGGGGGCCGCGGAGAGACCCAGTACTTC
>TRBJ2-3|TRBV9|NA|NA
CASSGVSGVGTDTQYF
TGTGCCAGCAGCGGGGTTTCAGGGGTGGGAACAGATACGCAGTATTTT
>TRBJ1-5|TRBV6-2/TRBV6-3|NA|TRBD1
CASSLDREKPQHF
TGTGCCAGCAGCCTCGACAGGGAGAAGCCCCAGCATTTT
>TRBJ1-2|TRBV28|NA|TRBD1
CASRRLQGIYGYTF
TGTGCCAGCAGGAGATTACAGGGGATATATGGCTACACCTTC
>TRBJ1-3|TRBV24-1|NA|NA
CATSLDGNTIYF
TGTGCCACCAGCCTAGATGGAAACACCATATATTTT
>TRBJ1-2|TRBV28|NA|NA
CASSLGQYHYGYTF
TGTGCCAGCAGTTTAGGCCAGTATCATTATGGCTACACCTTC
>TRBJ1-2|TRBV11-2|NA|NA
CASSLYGGAYGYTF
TGTGCCAGCAGCCTCTATGGAGGGGCCTATGGCTACACCTTC
>TRBJ1-1|TRBV6-6|NA|NA
CASSYGQGSMNTEAFF
TGTGCCAGCAGTTACGGTCAGGGCTCCATGAACACTGAAGCTTTCTTT
>TRBJ1-2|TRBV5-1|NA|TRBD1
CASSLGWTGGFGYGYTF
TGCGCCAGCAGCTTGGGATGGACAGGGGGCTTTGGCTATGGCTACACCTTC
>TRBJ2-3|TRBV7-3|NA|TRBD2
CASSSVGGTDTQYF
TGTGCCAGCAGCTCGGTGGGGGGGACAGATACGCAGTATTTT
>TRBJ2-1|TRBV5-1|few|NA
CASSLLQPNNEQFF
TGCGCCAGCAGCTTGCTACAGCCGAACAATGAGCAGTTCTTC
>TRBJ1-1|TRBV18|NA|NA
CASSPQGQNTEAFF
TGTGCCAGCTCACCACAGGGACAGAACACTGAAGCTTTCTTT
>TRBJ1-3|TRBV7-8|NA|TRBD1
CASSLDRGPIYF
TGTGCCAGCAGCTTAGACAGGGGGCCCATATATTTT
>TRBJ2-1|TRBV3-1/TRBV3-2|few|TRBD2
CASSQGLKRGYNEQFF
TGTGCCAGCAGTCAGGGTCTCAAGCGGGGCTACAATGAGCAGTTCTTC
>TRBJ1-2|TRBV19|once|TRBD1
CASSAQGADGYTF
TGTGCCAGTAGTGCACAGGGGGCGGATGGCTACACCTTC
>TRBJ2-5|TRBV3-1/TRBV3-2|NA|TRBD2
CASSQSLPGGGEETQYF
TGTGCCAGCAGCCAATCCCTTCCGGGGGGAGGAGAAGAGACCCAGTACTTC
>TRBJ1-3|TRBV7-8|NA|TRBD1
CASSLQQGSGNTIYF
TGTGCCAGCAGCTTACAACAGGGGTCTGGAAACACCATATATTTT
>TRBJ1-1|TRBV5-1|NA|NA
CASSLDFGRGNTEAFF
TGCGCCAGCAGCTTGGACTTTGGCAGGGGGAACACTGAAGCTTTCTTT
>TRBJ2-2|TRBV2|NA|NA
CASTRGGRATGELFF
TGTGCCAGCACCAGAGGGGGGAGGGCCACCGGGGAGCTGTTTTTT
>TRBJ1-1|TRBV28|NA|NA
CASRGPGSEAFF
TGTGCCAGCAGAGGCCCGGGATCTGAAGCTTTCTTT
>TRBJ2-7|TRBV7-9|NA|NA
CASSLVRASPGEQYF
TGTGCCAGCAGCTTAGTTCGAGCCAGCCCGGGAGAGCAGTACTTC
>TRBJ1-3|TRBV5-4|NA|TRBD1
CASGLKGAPGNTIYF
TGTGCCAGCGGTCTTAAGGGGGCGCCTGGAAACACCATATATTTT
>TRBJ1-5|TRBV6-6|NA|NA
CASSLRDQPQHF
TGTGCCAGCAGTCTCCGGGATCAGCCCCAGCATTTT
>TRBJ1-2|TRBV18|once|TRBD1
CASSPGTEGANGYTF
TGTGCCAGCTCACCCGGGACGGAGGGGGCTAATGGCTACACCTTC
>TRBJ2-7|TRBV28|NA|TRBD1
CASSLDRVEGKQYF
TGTGCCAGCAGTTTAGACAGGGTGGAAGGGAAGCAGTACTTC
>TRBJ2-7|TRBV20-1|NA|TRBD2
CSASLVAGAYEQYF
TGCAGTGCTAGTTTGGTAGCGGGCGCCTACGAGCAGTACTTC
>TRBJ2-7|TRBV7-2|NA|TRBD1
CASSLAPGQGRYEQYF
TGTGCCAGCAGCTTAGCGCCGGGACAGGGGAGGTACGAGCAGTACTTC
>TRBJ2-2|TRBV25-1|once|NA
CASSEWRGLNTGELFF
TGTGCCAGCAGTGAATGGCGCGGCCTGAACACCGGGGAGCTGTTTTTT
>TRBJ1-4|TRBV7-9|few|NA
CASSWEATNEKLFF
TGTGCCAGCAGCTGGGAGGCAACTAATGAAAAACTGTTTTTT
>TRBJ2-1|TRBV14|many|NA
CASSQFGRNEQFF
TGTGCCAGCAGCCAATTTGGGAGGAATGAGCAGTTCTTC
>TRBJ2-7|TRBV5-1|NA|NA
CASTLGQLYEQYF
TGCGCCAGCACCTTAGGACAGCTTTACGAGCAGTACTTC
>TRBJ1-1|TRBV4-1|NA|TRBD1
CASSHWAGGVNTEAFF
TGCGCCAGCAGCCATTGGGCAGGGGGCGTGAACACTGAAGCTTTCTTT
>TRBJ1-2|TRBV7-2|NA|TRBD1
CASSLGNWQGARGYTF
TGTGCCAGCAGCTTAGGAAATTGGCAGGGGGCTCGTGGCTACACCTTC
>TRBJ1-1|TRBV30|NA|TRBD1
CAWSKQGGEAFF
TGTGCCTGGAGTAAACAGGGGGGTGAAGCTTTCTTT
>TRBJ2-5|TRBV27|NA|NA
CASSLIGGQETQYF
TGTGCCAGCAGTTTAATAGGAGGGCAAGAGACCCAGTACTTC
>TRBJ2-7|TRBV5-1|NA|TRBD1
CASRRDRSYEQYF
TGCGCCAGCAGACGGGACAGATCCTACGAGCAGTACTTC
>TRBJ2-7|TRBV7-9|NA|TRBD2
CASSSGLAGSDEQYF
TGTGCCAGCAGCTCTGGACTAGCGGGAAGTGACGAGCAGTACTTC
>TRBJ2-1|TRBV9|NA|NA
CASSPAGSSYNEQFF
TGTGCCAGCAGCCCAGCGGGTAGCTCCTACAATGAGCAGTTCTTC
>TRBJ1-4|TRBV12-5|NA|NA
CASGLYPREPNEKLFF
TGTGCTAGTGGTTTGTACCCCCGGGAACCTAATGAAAAACTGTTTTTT
>TRBJ2-1|TRBV24-1|NA|NA
CATSPPGTHGGNEQFF
TGTGCCACCAGCCCCCCCGGGACCCACGGGGGCAATGAGCAGTTCTTC
>TRBJ1-4|TRBV4-3|NA|TRBD1
CASSHNRGRGGEKLFF
TGCGCCAGCAGCCACAACAGGGGGCGGGGCGGGGAAAAACTGTTTTTT
>TRBJ1-6|TRBV10-1|once|NA
CASSELQDSPLHF
TGCGCCAGCAGTGAGTTACAGGACTCACCCCTCCACTTT
>TRBJ2-7|TRBV18|NA|TRBD2
CASSPARGAFYEQYF
TGTGCCAGCTCACCAGCGCGGGGGGCGTTCTACGAGCAGTACTTC
>TRBJ1-1|TRBV7-2|NA|NA
CASGPNQGSRTEAFF
TGTGCCAGCGGCCCAAATCAGGGTTCCCGCACTGAAGCTTTCTTT
>TRBJ2-3|TRBV9|NA|TRBD2
CASSPGTSGSADTQYF
TGTGCCAGCAGCCCCGGGACTAGCGGCTCGGCGGATACGCAGTATTTT
>TRBJ1-2|TRBV27|few|NA
CASAAGAGYGYTF
TGTGCCAGCGCGGCGGGGGCCGGCTATGGCTACACCTTC